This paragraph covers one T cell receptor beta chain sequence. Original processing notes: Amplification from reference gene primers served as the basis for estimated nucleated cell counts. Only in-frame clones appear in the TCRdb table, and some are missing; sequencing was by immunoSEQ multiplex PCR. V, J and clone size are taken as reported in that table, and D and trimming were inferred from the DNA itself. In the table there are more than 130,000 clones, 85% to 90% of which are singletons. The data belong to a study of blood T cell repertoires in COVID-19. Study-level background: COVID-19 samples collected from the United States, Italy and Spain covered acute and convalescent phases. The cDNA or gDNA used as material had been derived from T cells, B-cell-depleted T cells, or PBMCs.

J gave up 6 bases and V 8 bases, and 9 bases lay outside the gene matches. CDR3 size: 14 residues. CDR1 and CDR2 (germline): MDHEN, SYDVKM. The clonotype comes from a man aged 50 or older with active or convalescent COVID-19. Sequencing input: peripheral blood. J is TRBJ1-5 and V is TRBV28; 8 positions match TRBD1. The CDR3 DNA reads TGTGCCAGCTGGGAGGACAGGGATCGTCAGCCCCAGCATTTT. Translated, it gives CASWEDRDRQPQHF.